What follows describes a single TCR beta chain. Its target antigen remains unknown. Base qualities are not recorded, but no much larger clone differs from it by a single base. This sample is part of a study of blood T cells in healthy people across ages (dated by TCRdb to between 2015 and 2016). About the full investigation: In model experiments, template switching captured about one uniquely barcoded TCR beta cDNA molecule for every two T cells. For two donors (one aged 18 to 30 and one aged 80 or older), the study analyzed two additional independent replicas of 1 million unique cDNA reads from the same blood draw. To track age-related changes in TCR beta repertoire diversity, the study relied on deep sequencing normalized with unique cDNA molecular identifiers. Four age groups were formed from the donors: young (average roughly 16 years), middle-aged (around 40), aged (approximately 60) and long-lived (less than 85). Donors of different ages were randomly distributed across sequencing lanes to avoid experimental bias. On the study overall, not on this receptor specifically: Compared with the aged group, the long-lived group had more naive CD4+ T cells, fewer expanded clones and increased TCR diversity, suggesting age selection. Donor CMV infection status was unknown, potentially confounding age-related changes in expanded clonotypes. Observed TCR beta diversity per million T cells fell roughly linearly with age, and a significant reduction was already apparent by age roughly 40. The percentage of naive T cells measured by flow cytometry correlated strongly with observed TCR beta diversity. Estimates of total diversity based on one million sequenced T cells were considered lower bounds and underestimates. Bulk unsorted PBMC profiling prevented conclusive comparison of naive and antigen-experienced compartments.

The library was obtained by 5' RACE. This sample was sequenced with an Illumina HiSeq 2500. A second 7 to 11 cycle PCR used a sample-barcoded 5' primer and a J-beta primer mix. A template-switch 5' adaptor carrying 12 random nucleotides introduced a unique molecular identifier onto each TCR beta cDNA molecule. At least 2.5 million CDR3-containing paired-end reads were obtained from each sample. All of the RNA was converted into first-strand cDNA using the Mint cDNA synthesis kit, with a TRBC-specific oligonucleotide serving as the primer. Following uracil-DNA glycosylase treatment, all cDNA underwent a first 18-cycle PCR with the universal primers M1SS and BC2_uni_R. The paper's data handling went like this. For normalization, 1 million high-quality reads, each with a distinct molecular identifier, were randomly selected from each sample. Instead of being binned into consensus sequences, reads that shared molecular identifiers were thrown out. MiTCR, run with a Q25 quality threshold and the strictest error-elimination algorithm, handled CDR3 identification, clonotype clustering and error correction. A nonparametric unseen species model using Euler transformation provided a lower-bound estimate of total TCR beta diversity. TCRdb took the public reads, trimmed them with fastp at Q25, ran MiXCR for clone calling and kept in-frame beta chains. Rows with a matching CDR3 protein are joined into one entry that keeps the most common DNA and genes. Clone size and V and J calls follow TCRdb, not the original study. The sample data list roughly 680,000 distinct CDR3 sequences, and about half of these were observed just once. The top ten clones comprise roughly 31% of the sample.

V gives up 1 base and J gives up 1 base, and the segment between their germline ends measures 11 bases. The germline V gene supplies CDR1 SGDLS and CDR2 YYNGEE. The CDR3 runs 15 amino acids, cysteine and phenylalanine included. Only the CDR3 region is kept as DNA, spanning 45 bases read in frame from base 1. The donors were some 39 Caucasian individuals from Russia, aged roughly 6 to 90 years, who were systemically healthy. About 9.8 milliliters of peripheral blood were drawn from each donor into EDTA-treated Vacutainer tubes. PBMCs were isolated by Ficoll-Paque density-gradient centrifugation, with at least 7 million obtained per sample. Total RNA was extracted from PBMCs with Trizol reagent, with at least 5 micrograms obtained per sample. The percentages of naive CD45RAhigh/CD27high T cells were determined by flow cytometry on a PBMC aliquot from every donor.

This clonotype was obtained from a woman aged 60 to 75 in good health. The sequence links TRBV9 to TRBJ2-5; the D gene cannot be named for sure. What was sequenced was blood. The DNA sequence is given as TGTGCCAGCAGCGTATTTAGTCAGGCCCAAGAGACCCAGTACTTC. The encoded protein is CASSVFSQAQETQYF. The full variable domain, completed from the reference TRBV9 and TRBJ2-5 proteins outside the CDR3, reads DSGVTQTPKHLITATGQRVTLRCSPRSGDLSVYWYQQSLDQGLQFLIQYYNGEERAKGNILERFSAQQFPDLHSELNLSSLELGDSALYFCASSVFSQAQETQYFGPGTRLLVL.